This T cell receptor beta chain was identified in a study of T cells in Graves' hyperthyroidism and ophthalmopathy. RNA transcripts served as the template for amplifying TCR beta CDR3 regions. TCR CDR3 underwent first-round RT-PCR with the HTBI primer set. TCRdb called the multiplex PCR reads again in MiXCR, with one record for every CDR3 protein. The sample records a few hundred thousand distinct CDR3 sequences, about 14% being singletons. Diagnoses rested on clinical symptoms, serum thyroxine and TRAb, thyroid ultrasound and orbital computed tomography. This clonotype has ten or more counts. Germline V lookup: CDR1 LNHDA, CDR2 SQIVND (reference sequence). CDR3 length equals 14 residues. After removal of 9 bases from V and 2 bases from J, the junction contained 7 bases not matched to a gene.

The sample taken for sequencing was blood. The receptor was derived from a woman aged 35 to 49 with Graves' hyperthyroidism that later progressed to Graves' ophthalmopathy. The rearrangement links TRBV19 to TRBJ2-5; TRBD2 matches 9 bases. This CDR3 reads CASSGLAGQETQYF. The CDR3 DNA sequence: TGTGCCAGCTCGGGGCTAGCGGGACAAGAGACCCAGTACTTC.